This T cell receptor (beta chain) was retrieved from a study of T cells in Graves' hyperthyroidism and ophthalmopathy. Criteria for exclusion of patients were uncontrolled infection, other autoimmune disease, pregnancy or lactation. There are 15 residues in the CDR3. V was cut by 7 bases and J by 6 bases, with 18 bases left in between. From germline, CDR1 is LNHNV and CDR2 YYDKDF (reference sequence). There were TCR beta CDR3 regions amplified from RNA transcripts. HTBI primers drove first-round RT-PCR of the TCR CDR3. TCRdb analysed the multiplex PCR reads with MiXCR anew, one entry per CDR3 protein. The table has 560,000 or so distinct CDR3 sequences, 46% seen once; the top ten hold 8.2%. This clonotype was recorded only once.

This rearrangement joins TRBV15 to TRBJ2-2; possible D gene TRBD2, 5 bases. The sample comprised peripheral blood or thyroid tissue (not recorded which). The TCR comes from a woman younger than 35 with Graves' hyperthyroidism. CDR3 sequence reads: CATKFGGSAAGELFF. The DNA for the CDR3 is TGTGCCACCAAGTTCGGTGGGAGCGCGGCCGGGGAGCTGTTTTTT.